Listed below are T cell receptor beta chains from one sample, sequenced in a study of early T cells in non-severe SARS-CoV-2 infection. TCRdb used MiXCR to reprocess the 5' RACE reads, holding one entry per CDR3 protein. The repertoire has tens of thousands of distinct CDR3 sequences, around 5.4% of them found once; the top ten carry about 5.2%. Specimen: whole blood. The source is an adult who was a healthcare worker with PCR-confirmed SARS-CoV-2 infection or an uninfected control (not recorded which). Each CDR3 is given with its conserved first and last residue. D genes are given only for firm matches. A row's size may be missing; if present it is once, few, many or a size class.

CDR3 length: 13; V gene: TRBV11-2; J gene: TRBJ2-7; clone size: many; D gene: .; CDR3 protein: CASSARGYYEQYF; CDR3 DNA: TGTGCCAGCAGCGCCCGGGGGTACTACGAGCAGTACTTC
CDR3 length: 15; V gene: TRBV9; J gene: TRBJ1-1; clone size: many; D gene: .; CDR3 protein: CASSVGGEGWTEAFF; CDR3 DNA: TGTGCCAGCAGCGTAGGGGGGGAAGGTTGGACTGAAGCTTTCTTT
CDR3 length: 13; V gene: TRBV5-1; J gene: TRBJ2-5; clone size: many; D gene: .; CDR3 protein: CASNDGGQETQYF; CDR3 DNA: TGCGCCAGCAATGATGGGGGCCAAGAGACCCAGTACTTC
CDR3 length: 14; V gene: TRBV29-1; J gene: TRBJ1-1; clone size: many; D gene: .; CDR3 protein: CSVERGPLNTEAFF; CDR3 DNA: TGCAGCGTTGAACGCGGACCTTTGAACACTGAAGCTTTCTTT
CDR3 length: 11; V gene: TRBV12-3/TRBV12-4; J gene: TRBJ2-5; clone size: many; D gene: .; CDR3 protein: CASGTRGAQYF; CDR3 DNA: TGTGCCAGCGGCACGAGGGGCGCCCAGTACTTC
CDR3 length: 14; V gene: TRBV7-8; J gene: TRBJ2-3; clone size: few; D gene: .; CDR3 protein: CASSLVRPEDTQYF; CDR3 DNA: TGTGCCAGCAGCTTAGTAAGGCCGGAGGATACGCAGTATTTT
CDR3 length: 15; V gene: TRBV11-2; J gene: TRBJ2-3; clone size: few; D gene: .; CDR3 protein: CASSLAWTVTDTQYF; CDR3 DNA: TGTGCCAGCAGCTTAGCATGGACAGTAACAGATACGCAGTATTTT
CDR3 length: 13; V gene: TRBV29-1; J gene: TRBJ2-7; clone size: many; D gene: .; CDR3 protein: CSVAGGGTYEQYF; CDR3 DNA: TGCAGCGTTGCAGGGGGAGGTACCTACGAGCAGTACTTC
CDR3 length: 11; V gene: TRBV12-3/TRBV12-4; J gene: TRBJ2-3; clone size: few; D gene: .; CDR3 protein: CASRLGDTQYF; CDR3 DNA: TGTGCCAGCAGATTGGGAGATACGCAGTATTTT
CDR3 length: 18; V gene: TRBV4-2; J gene: TRBJ2-1; clone size: many; D gene: TRBD2; CDR3 protein: CASSQDNPQSGGYNEQFF; CDR3 DNA: TGTGCCAGCAGCCAGGACAACCCCCAAAGCGGGGGCTACAATGAGCAGTTCTTC
CDR3 length: 16; V gene: TRBV11-2; J gene: TRBJ2-3; clone size: many; D gene: TRBD2; CDR3 protein: CASSILAGGLTDTQYF; CDR3 DNA: TGTGCCAGCAGCATACTAGCGGGGGGTTTGACAGATACGCAGTATTTT
CDR3 length: 14; V gene: TRBV12-3/TRBV12-4; J gene: TRBJ2-7; clone size: .; D gene: .; CDR3 protein: CASSPGGAPAEQYF; CDR3 DNA: TGTGCCAGCAGTCCTGGCGGGGCGCCGGCCGAGCAGTACTTC
CDR3 length: 13; V gene: TRBV6-5; J gene: TRBJ1-4; clone size: many; D gene: TRBD1; CDR3 protein: CASSPGGGKKLFF; CDR3 DNA: TGTGCCAGCAGTCCAGGGGGGGGGAAAAAACTGTTTTTT
CDR3 length: 14; V gene: TRBV24-1; J gene: TRBJ1-3; clone size: few; D gene: .; CDR3 protein: CAATGGGSGNTIYF; CDR3 DNA: TGTGCCGCTACCGGCGGGGGTTCTGGAAACACCATATATTTT
CDR3 length: 15; V gene: TRBV12-3/TRBV12-4; J gene: TRBJ2-7; clone size: .; D gene: TRBD1; CDR3 protein: CASSLSTGKSYEQYF; CDR3 DNA: TGTGCCAGCAGTTTATCGACAGGGAAAAGCTACGAGCAGTACTTC
CDR3 length: 16; V gene: TRBV12-3/TRBV12-4; J gene: TRBJ2-1; clone size: medium-sized; D gene: TRBD2; CDR3 protein: CASSLMAGERSYEQFF; CDR3 DNA: TGTGCCAGCAGTTTAATGGCGGGGGAACGGAGCTATGAGCAGTTCTTC
CDR3 length: 17; V gene: TRBV27; J gene: TRBJ2-5; clone size: .; D gene: .; CDR3 protein: CASSWSRRDASQETQYF; CDR3 DNA: TGTGCCAGCAGTTGGTCCCGTCGGGACGCTTCCCAAGAGACCCAGTACTTC
CDR3 length: 12; V gene: TRBV7-2; J gene: TRBJ1-6; clone size: many; D gene: .; CDR3 protein: CASSYLRSPLHF; CDR3 DNA: TGTGCCAGCAGCTATCTAAGGTCACCCCTCCACTTT
CDR3 length: 13; V gene: TRBV11-2; J gene: TRBJ1-1; clone size: .; D gene: .; CDR3 protein: CASSFGDNTETFF; CDR3 DNA: TGTGCCAGCAGCTTTGGGGACAACACTGAAACTTTCTTT
CDR3 length: 13; V gene: TRBV5-1; J gene: TRBJ1-2; clone size: many; D gene: TRBD1; CDR3 protein: CASSLAGTDGYTF; CDR3 DNA: TGCGCCAGCAGCTTGGCCGGGACAGATGGCTACACCTTC
CDR3 length: 16; V gene: TRBV28; J gene: TRBJ2-1; clone size: many; D gene: TRBD2; CDR3 protein: CASSPQGSGGAREQFF; CDR3 DNA: TGTGCCAGCAGCCCCCAAGGTAGCGGGGGGGCCAGGGAGCAGTTCTTC
CDR3 length: 15; V gene: TRBV7-2; J gene: TRBJ2-5; clone size: many; D gene: .; CDR3 protein: CASSSEGAVRETQYF; CDR3 DNA: TGTGCCAGCAGCTCGGAAGGCGCCGTCCGAGAGACCCAGTACTTC
CDR3 length: 15; V gene: TRBV7-8; J gene: TRBJ1-2; clone size: few; D gene: .; CDR3 protein: CASSLVLQGQDGYTF; CDR3 DNA: TGTGCCAGCAGCTTAGTACTCCAGGGGCAAGATGGCTACACCTTC
CDR3 length: 16; V gene: TRBV11-2; J gene: TRBJ1-6; clone size: many; D gene: .; CDR3 protein: CASSLAPGQINSPLHF; CDR3 DNA: TGTGCCAGCAGCTTAGCCCCCGGACAGATAAATTCACCCCTCCACTTT
CDR3 length: 13; V gene: TRBV5-8; J gene: TRBJ1-6; clone size: many; D gene: TRBD1; CDR3 protein: CASSYTGGGPLHF; CDR3 DNA: TGTGCCAGCAGTTATACAGGGGGGGGACCCCTCCACTTT
CDR3 length: 16; V gene: TRBV9; J gene: TRBJ1-6; clone size: few; D gene: .; CDR3 protein: CASRPDQSGINSPLHF; CDR3 DNA: TGTGCCAGCAGGCCCGACCAGTCCGGGATCAATTCACCCCTCCACTTT
CDR3 length: 16; V gene: TRBV19; J gene: TRBJ2-2; clone size: .; D gene: TRBD1; CDR3 protein: CASSIIGTGITGELFF; CDR3 DNA: TGTGCCAGTAGTATCATCGGGACAGGGATAACCGGGGAGCTGTTTTTT
CDR3 length: 16; V gene: TRBV18; J gene: TRBJ2-6; clone size: few; D gene: .; CDR3 protein: CASPTVWAAGANVLTF; CDR3 DNA: TGTGCCAGCCCCACCGTCTGGGCTGCTGGGGCCAACGTCCTGACTTTC
CDR3 length: 14; V gene: TRBV7-2; J gene: TRBJ1-3; clone size: many; D gene: .; CDR3 protein: CASSSGQFGNTIYF; CDR3 DNA: TGTGCCAGCAGCTCGGGACAATTTGGAAACACCATATATTTT
CDR3 length: 15; V gene: TRBV5-4; J gene: TRBJ2-1; clone size: many; D gene: TRBD1; CDR3 protein: CASSPPGQAYNEQFF; CDR3 DNA: TGTGCCAGCAGCCCCCCGGGACAGGCTTACAATGAGCAGTTCTTC
CDR3 length: 21; V gene: TRBV7-3; J gene: TRBJ2-1; clone size: few; D gene: TRBD2; CDR3 protein: CASSLPSGTSGGQSSYNEQFF; CDR3 DNA: TGTGCCAGCAGCCTACCCTCCGGGACTAGCGGGGGTCAGAGCTCCTACAATGAGCAGTTCTTC
CDR3 length: 14; V gene: TRBV3-1; J gene: TRBJ2-7; clone size: .; D gene: .; CDR3 protein: CASSQASNSYEQYF; CDR3 DNA: TGTGCCAGCAGCCAAGCTAGTAACTCCTACGAGCAGTACTTC
CDR3 length: 18; V gene: TRBV10-3; J gene: TRBJ2-1; clone size: few; D gene: TRBD2; CDR3 protein: CAISEMRERVGSYNEQFF; CDR3 DNA: TGTGCCATCAGTGAAATGCGGGAGAGGGTGGGCTCCTACAATGAGCAGTTCTTC
CDR3 length: 13; V gene: TRBV10-1; J gene: TRBJ1-1; clone size: many; D gene: .; CDR3 protein: CAGIWSMNTEAFF; CDR3 DNA: TGCGCCGGTATTTGGTCCATGAACACTGAAGCTTTCTTT
CDR3 length: 12; V gene: TRBV5-6; J gene: TRBJ2-5; clone size: many; D gene: .; CDR3 protein: CASSLAGETQYF; CDR3 DNA: TGTGCCAGCAGCTTGGCCGGGGAGACCCAGTACTTC
CDR3 length: 15; V gene: TRBV9; J gene: TRBJ2-7; clone size: many; D gene: TRBD1; CDR3 protein: CASSLQGDRSYEQYF; CDR3 DNA: TGTGCCAGCAGCCTCCAGGGGGACAGGTCCTACGAGCAGTACTTC
CDR3 length: 14; V gene: TRBV7-6; J gene: TRBJ2-1; clone size: many; D gene: TRBD2; CDR3 protein: CASSRLAGEDEQFF; CDR3 DNA: TGTGCCAGCAGCAGACTAGCGGGAGAAGACGAGCAGTTCTTC
CDR3 length: 16; V gene: TRBV7-2; J gene: TRBJ2-2; clone size: many; D gene: TRBD2; CDR3 protein: CASSYASGGNTGELFF; CDR3 DNA: TGTGCCAGCAGCTATGCCAGCGGGGGGAACACCGGGGAGCTGTTTTTT
CDR3 length: 12; V gene: TRBV12-3/TRBV12-4; J gene: TRBJ2-4; clone size: many; D gene: .; CDR3 protein: CASTGEGDIQYF; CDR3 DNA: TGTGCCAGTACAGGGGAGGGTGACATTCAGTACTTC
CDR3 length: 14; V gene: TRBV27; J gene: TRBJ2-1; clone size: many; D gene: .; CDR3 protein: CASTISAGIGEQFF; CDR3 DNA: TGTGCCAGCACCATCTCCGCAGGGATCGGTGAGCAGTTCTTC
CDR3 length: 12; V gene: TRBV27; J gene: TRBJ1-1; clone size: many; D gene: TRBD1; CDR3 protein: CASSLDRAKAFF; CDR3 DNA: TGTGCCAGCAGTCTCGACAGGGCGAAAGCTTTCTTT
CDR3 length: 15; V gene: TRBV11-2; J gene: TRBJ1-6; clone size: .; D gene: .; CDR3 protein: CASSSDDRRNSPLHF; CDR3 DNA: TGTGCCAGCAGCTCAGACGACAGACGGAATTCACCCCTCCACTTT
CDR3 length: 13; V gene: TRBV11-2; J gene: TRBJ2-1; clone size: few; D gene: .; CDR3 protein: CASSLDTVAEQFF; CDR3 DNA: TGTGCCAGCAGCTTAGATACGGTAGCCGAGCAGTTCTTC
CDR3 length: 13; V gene: TRBV5-1; J gene: TRBJ2-1; clone size: many; D gene: TRBD1; CDR3 protein: CASSFTDRDQQFF; CDR3 DNA: TGCGCCAGCAGCTTTACTGACAGGGACCAGCAGTTCTTC
CDR3 length: 17; V gene: TRBV25-1; J gene: TRBJ2-7; clone size: few; D gene: TRBD2; CDR3 protein: CASSDHGSGRSAYEQYF; CDR3 DNA: TGTGCCAGCAGTGACCACGGTAGCGGGAGGTCCGCCTACGAGCAGTACTTC
CDR3 length: 15; V gene: TRBV20-1; J gene: TRBJ2-7; clone size: many; D gene: TRBD1; CDR3 protein: CSAFLTGTGSSEQYF; CDR3 DNA: TGCAGTGCTTTTTTAACCGGGACAGGCAGTAGCGAGCAGTACTTC
CDR3 length: 17; V gene: TRBV4-2; J gene: TRBJ2-7; clone size: many; D gene: .; CDR3 protein: CASSQALGSGQGYEQYF; CDR3 DNA: TGTGCCAGCAGCCAAGCGTTGGGAAGCGGGCAGGGCTACGAGCAGTACTTC
CDR3 length: 13; V gene: TRBV5-4; J gene: TRBJ2-3; clone size: many; D gene: .; CDR3 protein: CASSPNWEDTQYF; CDR3 DNA: TGTGCCAGCAGTCCTAACTGGGAGGATACGCAGTATTTT
CDR3 length: 13; V gene: TRBV4-2; J gene: TRBJ2-2; clone size: many; D gene: .; CDR3 protein: CASSQTRGGELFF; CDR3 DNA: TGTGCCAGCAGCCAGACAAGGGGCGGGGAGCTGTTTTTT
CDR3 length: 15; V gene: TRBV25-1; J gene: TRBJ2-1; clone size: .; D gene: TRBD1; CDR3 protein: CASRPTGTGVDEQFF; CDR3 DNA: TGTGCCAGCAGACCCACCGGGACAGGGGTCGATGAGCAGTTCTTC